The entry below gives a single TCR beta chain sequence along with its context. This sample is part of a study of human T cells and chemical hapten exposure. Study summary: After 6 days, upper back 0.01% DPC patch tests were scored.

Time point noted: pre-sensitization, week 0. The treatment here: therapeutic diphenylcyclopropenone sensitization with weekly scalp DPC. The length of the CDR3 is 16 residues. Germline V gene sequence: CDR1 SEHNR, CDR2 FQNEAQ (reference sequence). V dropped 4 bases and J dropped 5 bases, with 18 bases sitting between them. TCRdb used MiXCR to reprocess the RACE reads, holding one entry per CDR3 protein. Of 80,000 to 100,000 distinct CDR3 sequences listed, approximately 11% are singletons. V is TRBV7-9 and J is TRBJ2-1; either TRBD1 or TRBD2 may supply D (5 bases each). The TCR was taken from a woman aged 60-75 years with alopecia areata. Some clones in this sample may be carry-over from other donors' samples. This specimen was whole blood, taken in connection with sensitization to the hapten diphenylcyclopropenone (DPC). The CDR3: CASSSGRGLRNNEQFF. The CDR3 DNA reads TGTGCCAGCAGCTCCGGCCGGGGCTTGCGGAACAATGAGCAGTTCTTC.